The 16 T cell receptor beta chains listed next were all sequenced from one sample in a study of regulatory T cells in long-lasting Graves disease. HTBI primers from iRepertoire and Arm-PCR of CDR3 regions yielded the TCR beta libraries. One entry per CDR3 protein results from TCRdb running MiXCR on the multiplex PCR reads. The profile shows about 470,000 distinct CDR3 sequences, approximately 15% of them singletons. Noted time point: newly diagnosed GD, antithyroid drugs for less than 3 months. PBMC RNA was the source of the TCR library. The same sample was also studied in work on T cells in Graves' hyperthyroidism and ophthalmopathy.

The sequences come from peripheral blood mononuclear cells (PBMCs), collected at new diagnosis, from a patient treated with antithyroid drugs. The receptor source for this set is a woman aged 30 to 39 with Graves disease.

The chain carries TRBV12-3 or TRBV12-4 and TRBJ1-2, with TRBD1 identical over 8 bases. This CDR3 region has 13 residues. Unmatched junction bases numbered 8, after V lost 6 bases and J lost 8 bases. CDR3 DNA: TGTGCCAGCAGCCTGGACAGGGTTGAAGGCTACACCTTC. Protein product: CASSLDRVEGYTF.

This clonotype was seen many times. The chain links TRBV2 to TRBJ2-1; D tentatively fits TRBD1 or TRBD2 (5 bases each). CDR3 size: 12 residues. The germline CDR1 and CDR2 sequences are SNHLY and FYNNEI. The V end lost 8 bases, the J end lost 9 bases, and 14 bases lay between the germline ends. The chain's CDR3 is CASLGTLTEQFF. The CDR3 coding sequence is TGTGCCAGCCTGGGGACGCTCACTGAGCAGTTCTTC.

The chain uses TRBV28 and TRBJ2-3, with TRBD2 matching over 11 bases. The germline gives CDR1 MDHEN, CDR2 SYDVKM. The junction had 11 bases not matched to a gene; V was cut back by 10 bases and J by 5 bases. There are 15 residues in the CDR3. The CDR3 coding sequence is TGTGCCACCCGCTCTGATCTAGCGGGAGGAGATACGCAGTATTTT. Its protein is CATRSDLAGGDTQYF. Supplemented by reference TRBV28 and TRBJ2-3, the full variable domain reads DVKVTQSSRYLVKRTGEKVFLECVQDMDHENMFWYRQDPGLGLRLIYFSYDVKMKEKGDIPEGYSVSREKKERFSLILESASTNQTSMYLCATRSDLAGGDTQYFGPGTRLTVL.

This clonotype was detected many times. V is TRBV24-1 and J is TRBJ2-1; 8 bases line up with TRBD1. The CDR3 length is 14 residues. V lost 9 bases to trimming and J lost 4 bases; unmatched junction nucleotides: 7. Germline V gives CDR1 KGHDR, CDR2 SFDVKD. CDR3 coding DNA: TGTGCCACCGGCGGACAGGGACGATACAATGAGCAGTTCTTC. Translated: CATGGQGRYNEQFF.

This clonotype has a count of ten or more. The CDR3 DNA is TGTGCCAGCAGTTTGGGTAGCGGGAGGTTATCCGGCACAGATACGCAGTATTTT. Its protein product is CASSLGSGRLSGTDTQYF. The V gene is TRBV12-3 or TRBV12-4, the J gene TRBJ2-3; the match to TRBD2 covers 10 bases. Trimming removed 3 bases from V and 1 base from J; junction bases left unmatched: 10. CDR3 length: 18 residues.

Turning to this clonotype: A read error is likely here: a far larger clone is one base away. V and J are TRBV6-2 or TRBV6-3 and TRBJ2-3, with D maybe TRBD2 (6 bases). V was pared by 3 bases and J by 4 bases, with 11 bases between. Germline V gene lookup returns CDR1 MNHEY and CDR2 SVGEGT. The CDR3 extends over 14 amino acids. The CDR3 region is CASSYSGSADTQYF. Written as DNA, the CDR3 is TGTGCCAGCAGTTATTCCGGGAGCGCAGATACGCAGTATTTT.

This clonotype was seen repeatedly, ten times or more. The chain carries TRBV18 and TRBJ2-7, with D perhaps matching TRBD1 (5 bases). This CDR3 contains 15 residues. The germline V gene encodes CDR1 KGHSH and CDR2 LQKENI. Between the trimmed V and J ends, which lost 1 base and 1 base, there was a span of 11 bases. CDR3 in amino acids: CASSPRVQASYEQYF. The CDR3 bases are TGTGCCAGCTCACCACGCGTACAGGCATCCTACGAGCAGTACTTC.

This clonotype was seen ten or more times. The chain recombines TRBV10-2 with TRBJ2-3; perhaps TRBD2 as D (6 bases). V was clipped by 3 bases and J by 2 bases, with 12 bases between them. CDR1 WSHSY and CDR2 SAAADI come from the germline V gene. The CDR3 sequence is 15 residues long. The CDR3 DNA sequence: TGCGCCAGCAGTGAATGGGGCGGGGCCACAGATACGCAGTATTTT. This sequence encodes CASSEWGGATDTQYF.

In this sample, this clonotype turned up many times. The chain couples TRBV12-3 or TRBV12-4 to TRBJ1-5; the match to TRBD1 covers 10 bases. The CDR3 runs 16 residues. The ends lost 5 bases at V and 2 bases at J; junction bases unmatched: 6. The CDR3 sequence is CASSVGTGVGNQPQHF. In DNA, the CDR3 is TGTGCCAGCAGTGTTGGGACAGGGGTGGGCAATCAGCCCCAGCATTTT.

This clonotype has at least ten counts. CDR3 DNA sequence: TGCAGTGCTCCCGGGACTAGCGGGCTCGGGGGAGAGCAGTACTTC. Encoded protein: CSAPGTSGLGGEQYF. This chain links TRBV20-1 with TRBJ2-7, with 12 positions matching TRBD2. The germline gives CDR1 DFQATT, CDR2 SNEGSKA (reference sequence). CDR3 length equals 15 residues. V lost 5 bases to trimming and J lost 7 bases; unmatched junction nucleotides: 12.

This clonotype was picked up many times. At one boundary the junction diverges from the germline segment, which might be a read error. The CDR3 loop is CASSLGTGLANEQFF. The CDR3 coding sequence is TGTGCCAGCAGCTTAGGCACGGGACTAGCCAATGAGCAGTTCTTC. The genes are TRBV5-1 and TRBJ2-1; 9 nucleotides agree with TRBD2. There are 15 residues in the CDR3. CDR1 is SGHRS, CDR2 YFSETQ, per germline.

The chain links TRBV3-1 to TRBJ2-1, with D possibly matching TRBD2 (6 bases). Trimming stripped 5 bases from V and 2 bases from J, with 13 bases between. Germline CDR1 and CDR2: LGHDT and YNNKEL (reference sequence). This CDR3 has 15 residues. For the CDR3, the DNA is TGTGCCAGCAGCGTGATAGCGGAGGCCTACAATGAGCAGTTCTTC. Amino acids: CASSVIAEAYNEQFF.

The rearrangement joins TRBV7-3 to TRBJ2-1; TRBD1 is a possible D gene (5 bases). Germline CDR1 SGHTA, CDR2 FQGTGA. The V and J ends lost 0 bases and 7 bases respectively, with 28 bases between them. The CDR3 sequence is 20 residues long. CDR3 coding DNA: TGTGCCAGCAGCTTAACGGACCCCAGGGTATTAGGGGCGGAAAAGAATGAGCAGTTCTTC. Its protein is CASSLTDPRVLGAEKNEQFF.

The CDR3 nucleotides are TGTGCCACCTCAACAGGGAGTAATGAAAAACTGTTTTTT. Translation gives CATSTGSNEKLFF. V usage is TRBV24-1 and J usage is TRBJ1-4, with TRBD1 as a possible D gene (6 bases). CDR3 length equals 13 residues. With 9 bases removed from V and 4 bases from J, the gap between germline ends came to 11 bases. Germline lookup yields CDR1 KGHDR and CDR2 SFDVKD.

This clonotype was counted ten times or more. This chain links TRBV3-1 with TRBJ1-2; no clear D gene. The CDR3 contains 16 residues. V gave up 0 bases and J gave up 4 bases, with 15 bases separating them. Germline V gives CDR1 LGHDT, CDR2 YNNKEL (reference sequence). The CDR3 spells CASSQEFQVLGYGYTF. The CDR3 DNA is TGTGCCAGCAGCCAAGAGTTTCAGGTATTAGGCTATGGCTACACCTTC. Supplemented by reference TRBV3-1 and TRBJ1-2, the full variable domain reads DTAVSQTPKYLVTQMGNDKSIKCEQNLGHDTMYWYKQDSKKFLKIMFSYNNKELIINETVPNRFSPKSPDKAHLNLHINSLELGDSAVYFCASSQEFQVLGYGYTFGSGTRLTVV.

Many counts were recorded for this clonotype. The chain links TRBV28 to TRBJ2-5; D is uncertain. Germline CDR1 is MDHEN and CDR2 is SYDVKM. The length of the CDR3 is 14 residues. V lost 3 bases and J lost 4, with 12 bases in between. The CDR3 DNA sequence: TGTGCCAGCAGTTTGCTTGTAGGGCTAGAGACCCAGTACTTC. It codes for CASSLLVGLETQYF.